This T cell receptor (beta chain) was sequenced for a study of T cells in localized non-small cell lung cancer. Study observations and caveats: Highest T cell clonality was seen in uninvolved adjacent lung, surpassing that measured in tumor.

Using immunoSEQ multiplex PCR, the repertoire was profiled, and TCRdb retains in-frame clones only, with some absent. The profile shows around 54,000 clones, 75% to 90% of them singletons. As to this clone: What it binds is not known.

V was cut by 6 bases and J by 0 bases, with 8 bases left in between. This CDR3 has 13 residues. CDR1 is LNHDA and CDR2 is SQIVND in the germline V gene (reference sequence). The specimen was peripheral blood, collected before any cancer treatment. This TCR derives from an older male donor with stage III squamous cell lung carcinoma. The rearrangement links TRBV19 to TRBJ2-5, with D possibly TRBD1 on 5 matching bases. The DNA for the CDR3 is TGTGCCAGTAGACGACAGCACCAAGAGACCCAGTACTTC. Translation: CASRRQHQETQYF.